These 16 T cell receptor beta chains share one sample of origin, sequenced in a study of shared clonotypes between healthy human individuals. The repertoire was sequenced with immunoSEQ multiplex PCR; TCRdb's copy has only in-frame clones and lacks some. The sample holds approximately 320,000 clones, around 86% seen once. Sequencing was performed on memory CD8+ T cells sorted from blood. Subset meaning: CD45RO+ cells pooled with CCR7-negative TemRA cells. All receptors come from a man aged 18 to 29 in good health.

V gene TRBV27 combines with J gene TRBJ1-2; D gene unclear. This CDR3 comprises 16 residues. V shed 2 bases and J shed 4 bases, with 17 bases lying between them. Germline CDR1 and CDR2: MNHEY and SMNVEV (reference sequence). CDR3 region: CASSLVSYSSFYGYTF. The CDR3 DNA is TGTGCCAGCAGTTTAGTCTCTTACAGCTCATTCTATGGCTACACCTTC.

This chain uses TRBV15 with TRBJ2-5; 13 bases are shared with TRBD2. V trimming: 1 base; J trimming: 3 bases; junction bases outside the gene matches: 5. There are 17 residues in the CDR3. Germline V gives CDR1 LNHNV, CDR2 YYDKDF (reference sequence). This chain's CDR3 is CATSRGEGLAGEETQYF. As DNA, the CDR3 is TGTGCCACCAGCAGAGGTGAAGGACTAGCGGGAGAAGAGACCCAGTACTTC. Based on the CDR3 plus reference TRBV15 and TRBJ2-5, the full variable domain is DAMVIQNPRYQVTQFGKPVTLSCSQTLNHNVMYWYQQKSSQAPKLLFHYYDKDFNNEADTPDNFQSRRPNTSFCFLDIRSPGLGDTAMYLCATSRGEGLAGEETQYFGPGTRLLVL.

This chain joins TRBV10-3 and TRBJ2-3, with 7 bases identical to TRBD2. The CDR3 spans 16 residues. CDR1 is ENHRY, CDR2 SYGVKD, per germline. J gave up 4 bases and V 5 bases, and 12 bases lay outside the gene matches. CDR3: CAISPSVASGPDTQYF. Here the CDR3 DNA reads TGTGCCATCAGTCCGAGTGTGGCTAGCGGTCCAGATACGCAGTATTTT.

This chain joins TRBV4-1 and TRBJ2-1; D might be TRBD1 or TRBD2, each matching 5 bases. This CDR3 is built from 13 residues. Trimming removed 4 bases from V and 9 bases from J, with 13 bases in between. CDR1 is MGHRA and CDR2 is YSYEKL in the germline V gene. This chain's CDR3 is CASSPRDLPEQFF. CDR3 bases: TGCGCCAGCAGCCCGAGGGACCTTCCTGAGCAGTTCTTC.

CDR3 residues: CASSLGQVFYEQYF. The CDR3 bases are TGTGCCAGCAGCTTAGGACAGGTTTTCTACGAGCAGTACTTC. V and J are TRBV11-3 and TRBJ2-7; D is possibly TRBD1 (6 bases). The CDR3 length is 14 residues. CDR1 is SGHNT, CDR2 YENEEA, per germline. V gave up 1 base and J gave up 3 bases, with 10 bases separating them.

The rearrangement joins TRBV29-1 to TRBJ2-3; 13 nucleotides align to TRBD2. The CDR3 spans 15 residues. The junction had 5 bases not matched to a gene; V was cut back by 6 bases and J by 2 bases. Germline V gives CDR1 SQVTM, CDR2 ANQGSEA. The DNA for the CDR3 is TGCAGCGTGGAGACTAGCGGGGGGTTCACAGATACGCAGTATTTT. Its protein is CSVETSGGFTDTQYF.

This chain uses TRBV4-1 with TRBJ2-2, with D perhaps matching TRBD2 (5 bases). Between the trimmed V and J ends, which lost 6 bases and 0 bases, there was a span of 11 bases. Germline CDR1 reads MGHRA; CDR2 reads YSYEKL. This CDR3 has 15 amino acids. The CDR3 region has the DNA TGCGCCAGCAGGATACGGGATACGAACACCGGGGAGCTGTTTTTT. Amino acid sequence: CASRIRDTNTGELFF.

This clone was observed a single time. The chain is built from TRBV27 and TRBJ1-1; D gene ambiguous. With 2 bases removed from V and 2 bases from J, the gap between germline ends came to 9 bases. CDR1 and CDR2 (germline): MNHEY, SMNVEV (reference sequence). The CDR3 extends over 14 amino acids. Here the CDR3 DNA reads TGTGCCAGCAGTTTAGTTGCAGGAAACACTGAAGCTTTCTTT. Translation: CASSLVAGNTEAFF.

The CDR3 region has the DNA TGCGCCAGCAGCCCCGGACTAGCCCCAGATACGCAGTATTTT. Translating it yields CASSPGLAPDTQYF. This chain links TRBV5-1 with TRBJ2-3, with 8 bases identical to TRBD2. CDR3 length: 14 amino acids. The J segment lost 4 bases and the V segment lost 4 bases, leaving 5 bases of the junction unmatched. Germline CDR1 reads SGHRS; CDR2 reads YFSETQ.

The gene calls are TRBV29-1 and TRBJ1-1, with unresolved D. Germline CDR1 and CDR2: SQVTM and ANQGSEA. The CDR3 runs to 13 residues. Trimming removed 0 bases at V and 0 bases at J, with 5 bases between. The CDR3 coding sequence is TGCAGCGTTGAAGATTCAGTGAACACTGAAGCTTTCTTT. Residues: CSVEDSVNTEAFF.

This clone showed up just a few times. The chain carries TRBV10-3 and TRBJ1-2; D ambiguous. CDR1 and CDR2 from the germline V gene are ENHRY and SYGVKD. Trimming shortened V by 4 bases and J by 4 bases, and 13 bases separated the two germline ends. This CDR3 is built from 14 residues. In DNA, the CDR3 is TGTGCCATCAGTGCCCCCGGGTCCCTCTATGGCTACACCTTC. This encodes CAISAPGSLYGYTF.

A single count supports this clone. The chain links TRBV9 to TRBJ2-7; D might be TRBD2 (6 bases). Germline CDR1 and CDR2: SGDLS and YYNGEE. The V end was cut by 4 bases, the J end by 2 bases, with 16 bases between. This CDR3 is 15 amino acids long. CDR3: CASSPGGTLAYEQYF. CDR3 DNA: TGTGCCAGCAGCCCCGGAGGGACTCTAGCCTACGAGCAGTACTTC.

The chain recombines TRBV18 with TRBJ2-7; a possible D gene is TRBD1 (6 bases). The CDR3 loop spans 15 amino acids. The germline V gene has CDR1 KGHSH and CDR2 LQKENI. V was clipped by 1 base and J by 6 bases, with 16 bases between them. CDR3 amino acids: CASSPRDRSAGEQYF. The CDR3 DNA reads as TGTGCCAGCTCACCACGCGACAGGTCCGCGGGCGAGCAGTACTTC.

CDR3 nucleotides: TGTGCCAGCAGTTTTTTAGACAGACACTATGGCTACACCTTC. Protein: CASSFLDRHYGYTF. The chain couples TRBV27 to TRBJ1-2, with a tentative D call TRBD1 (5 bases). This CDR3 spans 14 amino acids. Trimming took off 3 bases at V and 3 bases at J, with 11 bases between the two ends. The germline gives CDR1 MNHEY, CDR2 SMNVEV (reference sequence).

The chain couples TRBV29-1 to TRBJ2-1; perhaps TRBD1 as D (6 bases). The CDR3 extends over 13 amino acids. Trimming stripped 6 bases from V and 7 bases from J, with 16 bases between. Germline lookup yields CDR1 SQVTM and CDR2 ANQGSEA. The CDR3 reads CSVETGTRNEQFF. In DNA form, the CDR3 reads TGCAGCGTCGAGACGGGGACAAGGAATGAGCAGTTCTTC.

The gene calls are TRBV27 and TRBJ2-5; D not certain. Looked up from germline, CDR1 is MNHEY and CDR2 is SMNVEV (reference sequence). Trimming removed 5 bases at V and 2 bases at J, with 3 bases between. This CDR3 is built from 11 residues. This CDR3 is CASSDQETQYF. The CDR3 coding sequence is TGTGCCAGCAGTGATCAAGAGACCCAGTACTTC.